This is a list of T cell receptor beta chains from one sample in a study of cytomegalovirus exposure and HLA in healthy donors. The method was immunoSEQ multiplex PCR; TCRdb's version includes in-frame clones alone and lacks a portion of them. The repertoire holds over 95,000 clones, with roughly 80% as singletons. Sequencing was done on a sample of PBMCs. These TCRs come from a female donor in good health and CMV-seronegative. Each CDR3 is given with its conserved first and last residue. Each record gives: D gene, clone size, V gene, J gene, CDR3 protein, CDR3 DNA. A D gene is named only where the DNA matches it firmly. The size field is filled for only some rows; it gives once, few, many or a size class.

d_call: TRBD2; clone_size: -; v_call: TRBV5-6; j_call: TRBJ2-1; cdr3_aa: CASMRGAGNEQFF; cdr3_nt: TGTGCCAGCATGCGGGGGGCGGGAAATGAGCAGTTCTTC
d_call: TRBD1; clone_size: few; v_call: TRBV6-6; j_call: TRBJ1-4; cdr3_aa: CASSYRAGGNEKLFF; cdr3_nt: TGTGCCAGCAGTTATCGGGCAGGGGGAAATGAAAAACTGTTTTTT
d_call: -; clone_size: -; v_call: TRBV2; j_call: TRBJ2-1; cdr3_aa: CASSEGTREYNEQFF; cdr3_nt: TGTGCCAGCAGTGAGGGTACCCGGGAATACAATGAGCAGTTCTTC
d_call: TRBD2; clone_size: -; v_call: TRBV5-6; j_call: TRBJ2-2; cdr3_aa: CASSLLSGGAPGELFF; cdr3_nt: TGTGCCAGCAGCCTGCTTAGCGGGGGGGCCCCCGGGGAGCTGTTTTTT
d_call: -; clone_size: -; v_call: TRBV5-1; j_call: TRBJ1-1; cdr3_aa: CASRKDGDTEAFF; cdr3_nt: TGCGCCAGCCGGAAAGACGGGGACACTGAAGCTTTCTTT
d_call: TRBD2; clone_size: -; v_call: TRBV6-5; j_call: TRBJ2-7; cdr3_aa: CASSIIAGGDEQYF; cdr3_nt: TGTGCCAGCAGTATTATAGCGGGGGGAGACGAGCAGTACTTC
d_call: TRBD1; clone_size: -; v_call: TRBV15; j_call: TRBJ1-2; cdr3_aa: CATSRAGAGGAGYTF; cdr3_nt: TGTGCCACCAGCAGAGCCGGAGCAGGGGGCGCGGGCTACACCTTC
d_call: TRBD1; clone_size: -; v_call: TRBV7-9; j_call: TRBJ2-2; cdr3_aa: CASSRGQGNTGELFF; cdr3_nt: TGTGCCAGCAGCCGCGGACAGGGGAACACCGGGGAGCTGTTTTTT
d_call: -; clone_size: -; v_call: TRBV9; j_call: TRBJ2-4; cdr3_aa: CASSVRGAGNIQYF; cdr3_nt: TGTGCCAGCAGCGTACGGGGGGCCGGGAACATTCAGTACTTC
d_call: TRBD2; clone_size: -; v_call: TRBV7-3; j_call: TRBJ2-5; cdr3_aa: CASSLTAASGGVRETQYF; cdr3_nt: TGTGCCAGCAGCTTAACCGCGGCTAGCGGGGGGGTACGGGAGACCCAGTACTTC
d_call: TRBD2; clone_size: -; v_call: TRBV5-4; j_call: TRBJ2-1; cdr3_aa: CAGGGSINEQFF; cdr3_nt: TGTGCCGGGGGGGGGTCCATAAATGAGCAGTTCTTC
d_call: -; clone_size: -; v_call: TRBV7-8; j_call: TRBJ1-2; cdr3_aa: CASSLTTSYGYTF; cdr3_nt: TGTGCCAGCAGCTTAACGACAAGCTATGGCTACACCTTC
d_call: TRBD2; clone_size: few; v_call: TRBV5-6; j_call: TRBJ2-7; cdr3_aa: CASSSGGRDEQYF; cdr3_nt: TGTGCCAGCAGCTCAGGAGGGAGGGACGAGCAGTACTTC
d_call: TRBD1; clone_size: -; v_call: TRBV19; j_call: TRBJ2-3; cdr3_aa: CASTQGDRSTDTQYF; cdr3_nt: TGTGCCAGTACCCAAGGGGACAGAAGCACAGATACGCAGTATTTT
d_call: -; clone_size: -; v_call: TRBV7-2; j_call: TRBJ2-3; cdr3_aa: CASSPRDLRGTSTDTQYF; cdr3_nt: TGTGCCAGCAGCCCCCGGGATCTCCGGGGGACGAGCACAGATACGCAGTATTTT
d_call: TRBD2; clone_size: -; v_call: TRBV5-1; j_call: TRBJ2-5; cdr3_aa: CASSHGLAGVRETQYF; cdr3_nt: TGCGCCAGCAGCCACGGACTAGCGGGGGTACGAGAGACCCAGTACTTC
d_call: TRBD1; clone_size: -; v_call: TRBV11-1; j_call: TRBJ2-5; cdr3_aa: CASSLGQGETQYF; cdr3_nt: TGTGCCAGCAGCTTAGGACAGGGAGAGACCCAGTACTTC
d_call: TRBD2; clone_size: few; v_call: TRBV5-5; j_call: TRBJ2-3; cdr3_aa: CASLTSGDADTQYF; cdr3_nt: TGTGCCAGCTTGACTAGCGGGGACGCAGATACGCAGTATTTT
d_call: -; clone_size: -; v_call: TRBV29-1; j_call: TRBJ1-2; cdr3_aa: CSVEFRGSNGYTF; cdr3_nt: TGCAGCGTTGAATTTAGGGGTTCTAATGGCTACACCTTC
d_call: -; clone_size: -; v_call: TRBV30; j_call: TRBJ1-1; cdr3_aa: CAWSVWGSPEHIEAFF; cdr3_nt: TGTGCCTGGAGTGTCTGGGGCAGCCCCGAACATATTGAAGCTTTCTTT
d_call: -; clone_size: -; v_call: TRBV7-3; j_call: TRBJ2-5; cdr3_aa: CASSLDYLETQYF; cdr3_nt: TGTGCCAGCAGCTTAGACTACCTAGAGACCCAGTACTTC
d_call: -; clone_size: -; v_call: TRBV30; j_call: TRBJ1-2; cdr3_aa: CAWAFGGNYGYTF; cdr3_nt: TGTGCCTGGGCTTTTGGAGGGAACTATGGCTACACCTTC
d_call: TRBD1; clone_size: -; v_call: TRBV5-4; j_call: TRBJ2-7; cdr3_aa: CASSQQGTEQYF; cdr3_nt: TGTGCCAGCAGCCAACAGGGGACCGAGCAGTACTTC
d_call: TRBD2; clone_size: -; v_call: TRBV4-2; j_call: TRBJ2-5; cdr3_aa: CASSPRLAGRQETQYF; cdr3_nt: TGTGCCAGCAGCCCCCGACTAGCGGGTCGTCAAGAGACCCAGTACTTC
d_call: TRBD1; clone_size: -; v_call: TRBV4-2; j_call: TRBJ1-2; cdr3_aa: CASSQAQTGDYGYTF; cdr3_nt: TGTGCCAGCAGCCAAGCCCAGACAGGGGACTATGGCTACACCTTC
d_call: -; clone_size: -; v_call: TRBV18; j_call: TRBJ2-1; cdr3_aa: CASSPGSIGIGGNEQFF; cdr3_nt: TGTGCCAGCTCACCTGGTAGCATTGGTATCGGAGGGAATGAGCAGTTCTTC
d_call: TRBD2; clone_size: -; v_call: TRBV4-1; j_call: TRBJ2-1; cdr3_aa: CASSLTSGDNEQFF; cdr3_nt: TGCGCCAGCAGCCTCACTAGCGGAGACAATGAGCAGTTCTTC
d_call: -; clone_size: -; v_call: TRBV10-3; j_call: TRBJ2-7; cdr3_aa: CAISDPDRGVPTSYEQYF; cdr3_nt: TGTGCCATCAGTGATCCGGACAGAGGTGTCCCAACCTCCTACGAGCAGTACTTC
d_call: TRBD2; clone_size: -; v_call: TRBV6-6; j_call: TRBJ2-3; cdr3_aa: CASGGAADTQYF; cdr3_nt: TGTGCTTCGGGGGGGGCTGCAGATACGCAGTATTTT
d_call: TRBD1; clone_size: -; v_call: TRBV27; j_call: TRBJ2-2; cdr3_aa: CASSLLTGIAGELFF; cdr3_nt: TGTGCCAGCAGTTTACTGACAGGGATCGCCGGGGAGCTGTTTTTT
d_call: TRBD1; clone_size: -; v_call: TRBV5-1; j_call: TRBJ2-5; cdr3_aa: CASQGGRETQYF; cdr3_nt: TGCGCCAGCCAAGGGGGCCGGGAGACCCAGTACTTC
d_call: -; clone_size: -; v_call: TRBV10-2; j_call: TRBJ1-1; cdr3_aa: CASSIGGGTEAFF; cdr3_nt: TGCGCCAGCAGTATCGGGGGTGGCACTGAAGCTTTCTTT
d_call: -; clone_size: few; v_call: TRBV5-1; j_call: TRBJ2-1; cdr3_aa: CASSSVRGNEQFF; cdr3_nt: TGCGCCAGCAGCTCCGTACGGGGGAATGAGCAGTTCTTC
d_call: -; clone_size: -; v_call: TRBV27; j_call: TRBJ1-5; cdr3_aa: CASSPDRRTYSNQPQHF; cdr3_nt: TGTGCCAGCAGCCCTGACAGGAGGACGTATAGCAATCAGCCCCAGCATTTT
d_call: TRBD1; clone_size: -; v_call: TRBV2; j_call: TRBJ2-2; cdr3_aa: CASSGQGSGELFF; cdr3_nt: TGTGCCAGCAGTGGACAGGGGTCCGGGGAGCTGTTTTTT
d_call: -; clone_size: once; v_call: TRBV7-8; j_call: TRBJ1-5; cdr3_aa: CASSRGTGQPQHF; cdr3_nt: TGTGCCAGCAGCCGCGGAACGGGTCAGCCCCAGCATTTT
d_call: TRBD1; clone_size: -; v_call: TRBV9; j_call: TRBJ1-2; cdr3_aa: CASSVGQGDGYTF; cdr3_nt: TGTGCCAGCAGCGTAGGGCAGGGGGATGGCTACACCTTC
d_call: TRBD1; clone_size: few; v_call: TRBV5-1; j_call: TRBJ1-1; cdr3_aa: CASSVGQNMNTEAFF; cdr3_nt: TGCGCCAGCAGCGTGGGACAGAACATGAACACTGAAGCTTTCTTT